This entry is about one T cell receptor beta chain. Trimming took 6 bases from V and 2 from J, leaving 19 bases between them. This CDR3 comprises 16 residues. CDR1 is MNHEY and CDR2 is SMNVEV in the germline V gene (reference sequence). The source of the sample is a study of regulatory T cells in long-lasting Graves disease. To make TCR beta libraries, researchers used iRepertoire HTBI primers and Arm-PCR of CDR3 regions. A single record per CDR3 protein comes from TCRdb applying MiXCR to the multiplex PCR reads. The sample holds a few hundred thousand distinct CDR3 sequences, 13% seen once. The time point: newly diagnosed GD, antithyroid drugs for less than 3 months. With RNA extracted from PBMCs as input, the TCR library was made. These sequences were also reported in another study, on T cells in Graves' hyperthyroidism and ophthalmopathy.

The TCR was taken from a man aged 25 to 45 with Graves disease. The specimen comprised peripheral blood mononuclear cells (PBMCs), sampled at new diagnosis, from a patient treated with antithyroid drugs. The genes are TRBV27 and TRBJ2-5; maybe TRBD1 (6 bases). The CDR3 loop is CASSKNSRGIQETQYF. The CDR3 nucleotides read TGTGCCAGCAGCAAAAACTCCAGGGGTATACAAGAGACCCAGTACTTC.